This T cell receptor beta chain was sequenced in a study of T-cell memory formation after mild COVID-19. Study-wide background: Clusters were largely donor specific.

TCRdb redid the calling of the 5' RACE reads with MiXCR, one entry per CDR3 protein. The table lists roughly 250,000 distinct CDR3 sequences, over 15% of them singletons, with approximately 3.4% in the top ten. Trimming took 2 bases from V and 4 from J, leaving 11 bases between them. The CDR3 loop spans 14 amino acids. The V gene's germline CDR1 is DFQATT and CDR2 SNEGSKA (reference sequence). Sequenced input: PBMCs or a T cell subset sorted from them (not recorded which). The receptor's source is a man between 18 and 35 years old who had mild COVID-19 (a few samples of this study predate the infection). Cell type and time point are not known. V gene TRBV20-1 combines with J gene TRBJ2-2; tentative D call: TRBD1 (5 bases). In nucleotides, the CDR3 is TGCAGTGCTAGAAGGCAGGGCGGCACCGGGGAGCTGTTTTTT. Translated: CSARRQGGTGELFF.